Relative to its sample, the clone carrying this T cell receptor (beta chain) is medium-sized (0.01 to 0.1%). Its antigen remains unidentified. This record belongs to a study of CD4 T cell repertoires in COVID-19. Study-wide background: Relabeled CFSE-low cells, IL-2-expanded for roughly ten days, met spikes from other coronaviruses.

Recombinant SARS-CoV-2 spike or nucleoprotein, presented by autologous monocytes, stimulated the CFSE-labeled cells. Donors had recovered from mild-to-severe COVID-19. Trimming pared 1 base from V and 6 bases from J, leaving 7 bases between. The CDR3 spans 13 residues. The V gene's germline CDR1 is SGHTA and CDR2 FQGNSA. General observations from the study: Suggested intraclonal diversification: top SARS-CoV-2-reactive clonotypes appeared in two or three memory subsets. SARS-CoV and/or HKU1 spike cultures shared between roughly 6 and 27% of SARS-CoV-2 clonotypes.

This table comes from immunoSEQ multiplex PCR, and its TCRdb copy is limited to in-frame clones, with some not included. Of roughly 150 clones in the sample, around a fifth are singletons; the top ten hold around 46%. This rearrangement joins TRBV7-2 to TRBJ1-5, with D perhaps matching TRBD1 (5 bases). The sample here was central memory CD4+ T cells, cultured in vitro, taken during convalescence from COVID-19. The receptor's source is a human donor who had COVID-19. The CDR3 protein is CASSLERGQPQHF. CDR3 coding DNA: TGTGCCAGCAGCTTAGAAAGGGGTCAGCCCCAGCATTTT.